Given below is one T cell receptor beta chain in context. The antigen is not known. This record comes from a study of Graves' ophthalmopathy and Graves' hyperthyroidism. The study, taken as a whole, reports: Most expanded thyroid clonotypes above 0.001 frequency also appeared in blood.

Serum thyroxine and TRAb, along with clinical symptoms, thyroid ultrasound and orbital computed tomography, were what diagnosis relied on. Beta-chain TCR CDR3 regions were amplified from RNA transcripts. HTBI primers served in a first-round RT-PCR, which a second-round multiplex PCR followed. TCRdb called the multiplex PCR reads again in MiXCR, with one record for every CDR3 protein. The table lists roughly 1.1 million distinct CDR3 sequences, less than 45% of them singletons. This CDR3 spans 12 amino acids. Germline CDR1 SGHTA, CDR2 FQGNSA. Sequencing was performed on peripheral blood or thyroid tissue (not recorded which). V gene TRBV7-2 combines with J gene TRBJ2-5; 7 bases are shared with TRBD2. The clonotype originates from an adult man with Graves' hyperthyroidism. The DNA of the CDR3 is TGTGCTAGAGCGGGCGGGAGAGAGACCCAGTACTTC. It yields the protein CARAGGRETQYF.